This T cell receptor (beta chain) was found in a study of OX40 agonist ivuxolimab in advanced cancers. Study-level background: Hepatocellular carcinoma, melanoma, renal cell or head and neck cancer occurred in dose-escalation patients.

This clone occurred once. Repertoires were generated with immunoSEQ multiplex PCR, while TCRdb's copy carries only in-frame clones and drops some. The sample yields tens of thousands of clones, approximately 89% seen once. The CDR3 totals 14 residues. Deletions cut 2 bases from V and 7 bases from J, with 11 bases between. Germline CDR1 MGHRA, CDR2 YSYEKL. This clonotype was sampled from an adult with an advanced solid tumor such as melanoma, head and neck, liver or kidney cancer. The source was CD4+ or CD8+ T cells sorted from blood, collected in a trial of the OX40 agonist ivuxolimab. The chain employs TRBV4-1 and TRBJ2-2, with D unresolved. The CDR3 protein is CASSQFLRSGELFF. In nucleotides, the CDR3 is TGCGCCAGCAGCCAATTTCTCAGGAGCGGGGAGCTGTTTTTT.